This T cell receptor beta chain originates from a study of T cells in women clearing cervical HPV infection. Looking at the study overall: Controls' single incident HPV16 infection cleared within 12 months without precancer. Blood came at first lesion visit for cases, post-clearance for controls.

Clones were read by immunoSEQ multiplex PCR, and TCRdb kept only the in-frame ones, dropping some. The sample totals 48,000 or so clones. Comment on this clone: Its antigen remains unidentified. Read coverage stops 3 residues before the CDR3 terminus; the germline J gene supplies the remainder.

Germline V gives CDR1 KGHDR, CDR2 SFDVKD. This CDR3 has 15 residues. V lost 0 bases and J 7 bases, leaving 12 bases between the germline ends. Study observations and caveats: Unknown T-cell numbers per sample may underlie the richness differences. Cases carried less TRBV6-7 than controls: approximately 0.1% versus 0.16%.

The clonotype was recovered from a woman between 18 and 70 years old with a cervical HPV16 infection that either progressed to CIN3+ or cleared (not recorded which). Sequencing was carried out using blood buffy coat. J is TRBJ2-1 and V is TRBV24-1; maybe TRBD1 (6 bases). The DNA read from the CDR3 is TGTGCCACCAGTGATTTGAGCCTAACAGGGAATGAG. Protein: CATSDLSLTGNE. The whole CDR3 region reads CATSDLSLTGNEQFF.